This TCR beta chain stems from a study of blood T cells in healthy people across ages (dated by TCRdb to the mid-2010s). Background on the whole study: Template switching captured roughly one uniquely barcoded TCR beta cDNA molecule per two T cells in model experiments. Age-related changes in TCR beta repertoire diversity were measured in the study by deep sequencing normalized with unique cDNA molecular identifiers. Donors were grouped into four age groups: young (average approximately 16 years), middle-aged (roughly 40), aged (about 59) and long-lived (approximately 75). Donors of different ages were randomly distributed across sequencing lanes to avoid experimental bias. The study analyzed two additional independent replicas of 1 million unique cDNA reads from the same blood draw for two donors, one aged 18 to 29 and one aged 80 or older.

Here is what the overall study found, with its caveats: Estimates of total diversity based on one million sequenced T cells were regarded as lower bounds and as underestimates. Because donor CMV infection status was unknown, age-related changes in expanded clonotypes were potentially confounded. Since profiling was done on bulk unsorted PBMCs, naive and antigen-experienced compartments could not be conclusively compared. Compared with the aged group, the long-lived group had more naive CD4+ T cells, fewer expanded clones and increased TCR diversity, a pattern suggesting age selection. As age increased, observed TCR beta diversity per million T cells dropped in a roughly linear way, and a significant reduction was already evident by age 40. A strong correlation was found between observed TCR beta diversity and the percentage of naive T cells measured by flow cytometry.

The roughly 39 donors, aged 6 to 90 years, were systemically healthy Caucasian individuals from Russia. Around 9.8 milliliters of peripheral blood were collected from each donor into EDTA-treated Vacutainer tubes. Ficoll-Paque density-gradient centrifugation was used to isolate PBMCs, with at least 6 million per sample. Total RNA was extracted from PBMCs with Trizol reagent, with at least 5.5 micrograms obtained per sample. Naive CD45RAhigh/CD27high T cell percentages were measured by flow cytometry on a PBMC aliquot from every donor. A note on this clonotype: Its binding antigen is unknown. No qualities accompany the bases; no much larger clone lies one base away.

Receptor amplification or capture employed 5' RACE. Reads for this sample came from an Illumina HiSeq 2500. A second PCR of roughly 7 to 11 cycles was performed with a sample-barcoded 5' primer and a J-beta primer mix. A template-switch 5' adaptor carrying 12 random nucleotides introduced a unique molecular identifier onto each TCR beta cDNA molecule. Each sample yielded at least 3 million CDR3-containing paired-end reads. All of the RNA was converted into first-strand cDNA using the Mint cDNA synthesis kit, with a TRBC-specific oligonucleotide serving as the primer. After uracil-DNA glycosylase treatment, a first 18-cycle PCR used universal primers M1SS and BC2_uni_R on all cDNA. Per the original workflow: For normalization, 1 million high-quality reads, each with a distinct molecular identifier, were randomly selected from each sample. Reads with shared molecular identifiers were discarded instead of being binned into consensus sequences. CDR3 identification, clonotype clustering and error correction used MiTCR with a Q25 quality threshold and the strictest error-elimination algorithm. Lower-bound total TCR beta diversity was estimated with a nonparametric unseen species model using Euler transformation. TCRdb trimmed the raw reads at Q25, called clones with MiXCR and kept productive beta chains. A single entry per CDR3 protein holds the most common genes and DNA from its merged rows. The V and J calls, along with clone size, are taken from TCRdb and not from the paper's own processing. The sample includes 650,000 to 800,000 distinct CDR3 sequences, with around 45% observed a single time. The ten largest clones take up about a fifth of the sample.

A distance of 16 bases separates the germline ends of V and J, which lose 4 bases and 9 bases respectively. Taken from the germline V gene, the CDR1 and CDR2 loops are SGHRS and YFSETQ. The CDR3 holds 13 amino acids from the cysteine to the phenylalanine. CDR3 DNA only is kept here, 39 bases in frame from base 1. The TCR originated in a man in his sixties in good health. Input material: blood. This chain is built from TRBV5-1 and TRBJ2-5, and the D gene may be TRBD2, 6 bases matching. The nucleotides read TGCGCCAGCAGCCTGGGAGTAGGGGAGGCCCAGTACTTC. This is translated as CASSLGVGEAQYF.